A selection of T cell receptor beta chains follows, all from one sample in a study of read filtering for tumor transcriptome and immune sequencing. TCRdb reanalysed the reads using MiXCR and keeps one entry per CDR3 protein. The table includes about 47,000 distinct CDR3 sequences, 10% to 15% detected once. The sample was a population of CD138-negative cells sorted from bone marrow. These TCRs come from a donor over 35 with multiple myeloma. Both conserved end residues are part of each CDR3. Fields, in order: clone size, V gene, J gene, D gene, CDR3 DNA, CDR3 protein. The D gene is left open where the match is weak. Some rows have no size entry. The others give once, few or many, or a class for an expanded clone.

>many|TRBV29-1|TRBJ2-3|.
TGCAGCGTTGAAGAAGCCGGGCCCAACGGCGCAGATACGCAGTATTTT
CSVEEAGPNGADTQYF
>many|TRBV19|TRBJ1-4|.
TGTGCCAGTAGTATCGGCAAGAGGGCAGTTACTAATGAAAAACTGTTTTTT
CASSIGKRAVTNEKLFF
>few|TRBV20-1|TRBJ2-3|.
TGCAGTACTAGAGGGAATCTTGAGGGGGGGGGAGATACGCAGTATTTT
CSTRGNLEGGGDTQYF
>many|TRBV4-1|TRBJ2-1|TRBD2
TGCGCCAGCAGCCAAGGCGACCCGGGGCTAGCGGGCTACAATGAGCAGTTCTTC
CASSQGDPGLAGYNEQFF
>many|TRBV6-5|TRBJ1-2|.
TGTGCCAGCAGTTACGGTGGCACCAACTATGGCTACACCTTC
CASSYGGTNYGYTF
>many|TRBV20-1|TRBJ2-1|.
TGCAGTGCTAGAGATCATCTGAGACACGGGTACAATGAGCAGTTCTTC
CSARDHLRHGYNEQFF
>.|TRBV11-2|TRBJ2-4|TRBD2
TGTGCCAGCAGCTTAGCCGCTAGCGGGAGAATTTTCGCCAAAAACATTCAGTACTTC
CASSLAASGRIFAKNIQYF
>many|TRBV20-1|TRBJ1-5|.
TGCAGTGCTAGTGGGCAGAATCAGCCCCAGCATTTT
CSASGQNQPQHF
>few|TRBV14|TRBJ2-2|TRBD2
TGTGCCAGCAGCCCACAATCTAGCGGGAGGAGTACCGGGGAGCTGTTTTTT
CASSPQSSGRSTGELFF
>many|TRBV7-9|TRBJ1-1|.
TGTGCCAGCAGCGCGAACAGGGACACTGAAGCTTTCTTT
CASSANRDTEAFF
>once|TRBV10-3|TRBJ2-1|.
TGCACCATCAGTGAGTCCTTCTACAATGAGCAGTTCTTC
CTISESFYNEQFF
>many|TRBV21-1|TRBJ2-7|.
TGTGCCAGCAGCAGACCGGGACTAGCGGGAACCTACGAGCAGTACTTC
CASSRPGLAGTYEQYF
>many|TRBV20-1|TRBJ2-7|TRBD2
TGCAGTGCCCCCCGGGACTACCGGTCCTACGAGCAGTACTTC
CSAPRDYRSYEQYF
>many|TRBV5-6|TRBJ2-7|.
TGTGCCAGCAGCCGTTGGACAAGGTCCTACGAGCAGTACTTC
CASSRWTRSYEQYF
>.|TRBV11-3|TRBJ2-2|.
TGTGCCAGCAGCTTAGATTCAACCGGGGAGCTGTTTTTT
CASSLDSTGELFF
>many|TRBV19|TRBJ2-1|TRBD2
TGTGCCAGTAGTAAAAGGACTAGCGTAACCTACAATGAGCAGTTCTTC
CASSKRTSVTYNEQFF
>many|TRBV19|TRBJ2-3|.
TGTGCCAGTGCCCCCTCTCGATGGGGAGATACGCAGTATTTT
CASAPSRWGDTQYF
>many|TRBV6-6|TRBJ1-5|TRBD1
TGTGCCAGCAGTTACTCTGGACAGGGGCATCAGCCCCAGCATTTT
CASSYSGQGHQPQHF
>many|TRBV30|TRBJ1-2|.
TGTGCCTGGAGTCTTACTCACTATGGCTACACCTTC
CAWSLTHYGYTF
>many|TRBV6-6|TRBJ2-2|.
TGTGCCAGCGGGACTTCCACCGGGGAGCTGTTTTTT
CASGTSTGELFF
>many|TRBV30|TRBJ2-3|.
TGTGCCTGTAAGGATTTCGGGGTGGCAGATACGCAGTATTTT
CACKDFGVADTQYF